This T cell receptor beta chain stems from a study of T cells in Graves' hyperthyroidism and ophthalmopathy. CDR1 is PRHDT and CDR2 is FYEKMQ in the germline V gene (reference sequence). The CDR3 loop spans 16 amino acids. J was trimmed by 3 bases and V by 5 bases; bases with no gene match: 9. The investigators amplified TCR beta CDR3 regions from RNA transcripts. HTBI primers drove first-round RT-PCR of the TCR CDR3. TCRdb itself ran the multiplex PCR reads through MiXCR, one entry per CDR3 protein. The sample lists around 700,000 distinct CDR3 sequences; 18% were seen once. This chain joins TRBV13 and TRBJ2-3, with 9 bases aligning to TRBD1. The TCR sequence derives from a woman aged 45-59 years with Graves' hyperthyroidism that later progressed to Graves' ophthalmopathy. The source material was blood. The CDR3 sequence is CASSRTGTGNTDTQYF. In DNA, the CDR3 is TGTGCCAGCAGCCGAACCGGGACAGGGAATACAGATACGCAGTATTTT.